These T cell receptor beta chains were read from a single sample in a study of glioma-infiltrating T cells. TCRdb re-derived calls from the multiplex PCR reads in MiXCR, one entry per CDR3 protein. Of about 4,300 distinct CDR3 sequences listed, approximately 22% are singletons. Sequencing was done on a sample of glioma tissue, nonneoplastic brain tissue, or PBMCs (not recorded which). These receptors were obtained from a human donor with low-grade glioma or glioblastoma, undergoing nonglioma brain surgery, or in good health (not recorded which). CDR3s include the opening cysteine and the closing phenylalanine or tryptophan. The D gene is left open where the match is weak. The listing skips clone size in some rows; elsewhere it reads once, few, many or a size class.

TRBJ2-7 NA TRBV7-9 NA TGTGCCAGCAGCCCACCGGGTCTCTTTACGTTGGAGCAGTACTTC CASSPPGLFTLEQYF
TRBJ1-2 NA TRBV7-3 medium-sized TGTGCCACGCCAGACCGTAAGGGAGCCTATGGCTACACCTTC CATPDRKGAYGYTF
TRBJ1-5 NA TRBV19 many TGTGCCAGTAGTATCGGAGGCGAACGGATTAGCAATCAGCCCCAGCATTTT CASSIGGERISNQPQHF
TRBJ2-3 TRBD2 TRBV10-1 many TGCGCCAGCAGTCTGCGGGGGAACTATAGGACAGATACGCAGTATTTT CASSLRGNYRTDTQYF
TRBJ2-5 NA TRBV7-2 NA TGTGCCAGCAGCTCAAACGTCCAAGAGACCCAGTACTTC CASSSNVQETQYF
TRBJ1-2 TRBD1 TRBV30 once TGTGCCCGGAGTGTATTAAGGAGAGACAGGGCCTATGGCTACACCTTC CARSVLRRDRAYGYTF
TRBJ2-7 NA TRBV7-9 once TGTGCCAGCAGCTCCCCATACGAGCAGTACTTC CASSSPYEQYF
TRBJ1-5 NA TRBV20-1 NA TGCAATGCCAGACTGCAGGGAGGGAGCAATAAGCCCCAGCATTTT CNARLQGGSNKPQHF
TRBJ1-2 TRBD1 TRBV9 many TGTGCCAGCAGCCCAATAGGGACAGGGATCGGCTACACCTTC CASSPIGTGIGYTF
TRBJ1-5 NA TRBV19 many TGTGCCAGTAATCCGGCCCATGAGCAGGGTGGGCAGCCCCAGCATTTT CASNPAHEQGGQPQHF
TRBJ1-2 TRBD1 TRBV7-9 many TGTGCCAGCAGCTTAGCTTTGGACAGGGGGCTTGACTATGGCTACACCTTC CASSLALDRGLDYGYTF
TRBJ2-3 TRBD1 TRBV6-6 medium-sized TGTGCCAGCAGTTACTCGACAGGGCTAGATACGCAGTATTTT CASSYSTGLDTQYF
TRBJ2-3 TRBD1 TRBV19 many TGTGCCAGTAGTCCCGGACAGGGGCCAGATACGCAGTATTTT CASSPGQGPDTQYF
TRBJ2-1 TRBD2 TRBV10-3 many TGTGCCATCAGTGAGAGAAGCGGGGGACCGTACAATGAGCAGTTCTTC CAISERSGGPYNEQFF
TRBJ2-7 NA TRBV11-2 many TGTGCCAGCAGCTTATCAGGGGCTGTGCACGAGCAGTACTTC CASSLSGAVHEQYF
TRBJ2-1 TRBD2 TRBV4-1 medium-sized TGCGCCAGCAGCCCGCTAGCGGGGGGGCCCGATGAGCAGTTCTTC CASSPLAGGPDEQFF
TRBJ2-7 TRBD1 TRBV28 NA TGTGTTAGCAGTTCCCTAACAGGGGATAACGAGCAGTACTTC CVSSSLTGDNEQYF
TRBJ2-7 NA TRBV7-9 many TGTGCCAGCAGCTCATCCATGGGGGGTGCGTTCAACGAGCAGTACTTC CASSSSMGGAFNEQYF
TRBJ1-2 NA TRBV28 medium-sized TGTGCCAGCAGTTCTACCCGGGTCTACTACACCTTC CASSSTRVYYTF
TRBJ2-3 TRBD2 TRBV11-3 many TGTGCCAGCAGCTCAAGACTAGCGGGGGTCTATACGCAGTATTTT CASSSRLAGVYTQYF
TRBJ1-5 NA TRBV19 many TGTGCCAGTAGTATAGGTGCGTCAGTCAATCAGCCCCAGCATTTT CASSIGASVNQPQHF
TRBJ2-3 TRBD2 TRBV5-6 NA TGTGCCAGCAGCTTTTGGGGGGGTAGCACAGATACGCAGTATTTT CASSFWGGSTDTQYF